Listed below are T cell receptor beta chains from one sample, sequenced in a study of T cell responses to AZD1222 COVID-19 vaccine. Assay used: immunoSEQ multiplex PCR; TCRdb lists only in-frame clones, some missing. Seen here are tens of thousands of clones, around nine tenths observed once, and the top ten hold roughly a sixth. Sequenced material: peripheral blood, taken 28 days after the second AZD1222 dose. These receptors all come from an adult who received the AZD1222 COVID-19 vaccine. CDR3s leave out the opening cysteine and the closing phenylalanine or tryptophan. The order of the fields is V gene, CDR3 protein.

V: TRBV24-1; CDR3: ATRPKQGAYEQY
V: TRBV11-2; CDR3: ASSLSGWSTDTQY
V: TRBV6-5; CDR3: ASSYSPWRGEY
V: TRBV27; CDR3: ASSLLDNSPLH
V: TRBV27; CDR3: ASSYSGASTDTQY
V: TRBV30; CDR3: AWSESRVYGGGIGNSPLH
V: TRBV7-2; CDR3: ASSPMTGGWEQY
V: TRBV12-5; CDR3: ASGFMLGGSGANVLT
V: TRBV11-2; CDR3: ASSFTGWNEQY
V: TRBV19; CDR3: ASSTQISGNTIY
V: TRBV30; CDR3: AWSVRDSNQPQH
V: TRBV19; CDR3: ASNPSGYYGYT
V: TRBV7-9; CDR3: ASSVKTVNTEAF
V: TRBV30; CDR3: AWSSGGRWNEQF
V: TRBV18; CDR3: ASSQGLPEAF
V: TRBV5-4; CDR3: ASSFFSTYEQY
V: TRBV9; CDR3: ASSPPAGGGELF
V: TRBV14; CDR3: ASSFQGSAGELF
V: TRBV5-1; CDR3: ASSLGQVGGTEAF
V: TRBV18; CDR3: ASSPYRVAETQY
V: TRBV19; CDR3: ASSNPRDREDTGELF
V: TRBV12-5; CDR3: ASAVPSGANVLT
V: TRBV5-6; CDR3: ASSWGTFSSYNEQF
V: TRBV11-2; CDR3: ASSPWVRVANYGYT
V: TRBV19; CDR3: ASSISTGGNTIY
V: TRBV28; CDR3: ASSLTSAGYT
V: TRBV2; CDR3: ASSVPSGDYGYT
V: TRBV7-2; CDR3: ASSLDLAQY
V: TRBV5-1; CDR3: ASSLDRDARELF
V: TRBV4-1; CDR3: ASSQSDSSSYEQY
V: TRBV2; CDR3: ASRIKATGNSPLH